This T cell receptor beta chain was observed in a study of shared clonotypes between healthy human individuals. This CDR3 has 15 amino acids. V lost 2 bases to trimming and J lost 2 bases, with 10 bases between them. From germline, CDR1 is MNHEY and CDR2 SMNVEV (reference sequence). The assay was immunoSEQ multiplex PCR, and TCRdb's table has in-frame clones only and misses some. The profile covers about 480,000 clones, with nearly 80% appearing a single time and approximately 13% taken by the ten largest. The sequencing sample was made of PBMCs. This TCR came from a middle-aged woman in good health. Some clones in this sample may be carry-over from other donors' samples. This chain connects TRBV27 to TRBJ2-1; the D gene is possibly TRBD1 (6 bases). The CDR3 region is CASSLGTGPYNEQFF. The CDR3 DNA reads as TGTGCCAGCAGTTTAGGTACAGGGCCCTACAATGAGCAGTTCTTC.